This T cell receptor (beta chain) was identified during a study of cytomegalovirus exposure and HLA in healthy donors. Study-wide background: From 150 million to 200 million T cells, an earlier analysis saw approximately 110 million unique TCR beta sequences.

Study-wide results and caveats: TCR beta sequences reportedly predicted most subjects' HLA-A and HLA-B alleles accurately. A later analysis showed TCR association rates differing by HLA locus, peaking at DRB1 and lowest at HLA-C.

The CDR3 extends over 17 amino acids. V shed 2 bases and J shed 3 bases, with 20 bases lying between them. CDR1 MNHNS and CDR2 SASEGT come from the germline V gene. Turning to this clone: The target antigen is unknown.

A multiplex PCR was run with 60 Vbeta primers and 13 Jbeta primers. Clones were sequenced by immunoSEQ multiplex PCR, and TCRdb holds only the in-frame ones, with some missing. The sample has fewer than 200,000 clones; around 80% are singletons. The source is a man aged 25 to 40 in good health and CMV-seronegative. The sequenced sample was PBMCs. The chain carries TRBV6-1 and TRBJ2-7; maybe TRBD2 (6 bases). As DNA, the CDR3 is TGTGCCAGCAGTGAACTCCCGGAGGGGCGGCTTAACTACGAGCAGTACTTC. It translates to CASSELPEGRLNYEQYF.